In its sample, the clone carrying this T cell receptor beta chain was seen a few times. Trimming took 9 bases from V and 5 from J, leaving 15 bases between them. Germline loops: CDR1 SGDLS, CDR2 YYNGEE. The CDR3 is 13 amino acids. The data are from a study of cytotoxic CD8 clonotypes in ibrutinib-treated CLL. Clones were read by immunoSEQ multiplex PCR, and TCRdb kept only the in-frame ones, dropping some. The data contain 55,000 to 80,000 clones, roughly 50% of them singletons. The genes are TRBV9 and TRBJ1-5; the D gene is possibly TRBD1 (5 bases). The sample here was PBMCs, taken after 12 months of ibrutinib treatment. The source of this sequence is a human donor with chronic lymphocytic leukemia. The CDR3 loop reads CANGLQGDQPQHF. The CDR3 bases are TGTGCCAACGGACTTCAGGGCGATCAGCCCCAGCATTTT.